Below, 2 T cell receptor beta chains from the same sample are listed, as sequenced in a study of shared clonotypes between healthy human individuals. Clones were read by immunoSEQ multiplex PCR, and TCRdb kept only the in-frame ones, dropping some. The table has fewer than 200,000 clones, 90% to 95% seen once; the top ten hold around 0.067%. The sequenced material came from naive CD4+ T cells sorted from blood. Subset here: CD45RA+ positively selected. Receptor source: a woman aged 25 to 39 in good health.

The chain employs TRBV6-5 and TRBJ2-5, with 8 bases lining up with TRBD1. The better agreement between TRBJ2-7 and the DNA end casts doubt on the J call. CDR1 and CDR2 (germline): MNHEY, SVGAGI. The CDR3 is 13 amino acids. This chain's CDR3 is CASSYGTGYEQYF. The CDR3 nucleotides are TGTGCCAGCAGTTACGGGACAGGTTACGAGCAGTACTTC.

Points on this clone: This sample includes further DNA sequences coding for the same CDR3. J is TRBJ2-5 and V is TRBV18, with TRBD1 matching over 8 bases. The tail of the sequence fits TRBJ2-7 better, so the J call may be wrong. Germline assignment: CDR1 KGHSH and CDR2 LQKENI. CDR3 length equals 14 residues. This CDR3 is CASSPRQGTYEQYF. For the CDR3, the DNA is TGTGCCAGCTCACCTCGACAGGGGACCTACGAGCAGTACTTC.